This T cell receptor beta chain was captured in a study of T cell responses to AZD1222 COVID-19 vaccine. Study-wide points: Just a handful of AZD1222 recipients were seropositive at baseline.

On this clone itself: The antigen remains unidentified.

Method: immunoSEQ multiplex PCR; TCRdb's copy keeps in-frame clones and lacks some. The profile covers 150,000 to 200,000 clones, with 85% to 95% appearing a single time and more than 9% taken by the ten largest. The origin of this receptor is an adult in good health. Specimen: peripheral blood, collected on day 0 of AZD1222 vaccination.

DNA for the CDR3: TGCAGCGTTAACCCCGCGAACACTGAAGCTTTCTTT. Translating gives CSVNPANTEAFF. The chain carries TRBV29-1 and TRBJ1-1; no definite D call. Trimming removed 5 bases at V and 1 base at J, with 8 bases between. Germline loops: CDR1 SQVTM, CDR2 ANQGSEA. This CDR3 region has 12 residues.